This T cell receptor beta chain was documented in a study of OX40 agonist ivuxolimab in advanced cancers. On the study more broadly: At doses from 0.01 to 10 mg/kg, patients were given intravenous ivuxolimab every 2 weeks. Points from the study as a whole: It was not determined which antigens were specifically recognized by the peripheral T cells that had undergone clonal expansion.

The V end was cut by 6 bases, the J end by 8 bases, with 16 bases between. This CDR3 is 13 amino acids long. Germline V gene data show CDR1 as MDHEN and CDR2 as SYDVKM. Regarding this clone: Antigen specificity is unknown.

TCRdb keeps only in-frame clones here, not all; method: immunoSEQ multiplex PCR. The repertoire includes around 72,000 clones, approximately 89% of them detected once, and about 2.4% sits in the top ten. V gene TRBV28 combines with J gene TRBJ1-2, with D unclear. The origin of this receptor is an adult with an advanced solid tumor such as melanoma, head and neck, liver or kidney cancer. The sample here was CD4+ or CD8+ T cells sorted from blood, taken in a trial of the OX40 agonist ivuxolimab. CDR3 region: CASSRDTVFGYTF. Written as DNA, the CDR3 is TGTGCCAGCAGCCGGGATACAGTCTTCGGCTACACCTTC.